This TCR beta chain appears in the sequencing data of a study of beta chain features in type 1 diabetes. The investigators reverse transcribed all of the isolated RNA, so they sequenced expressed TCRB transcripts. Profiling relied on immunoSEQ multiplex PCR, and the TCRdb table lists in-frame clones only, not all of them. The table shows about 250,000 clones, with 13% to 15% occurring only once. This clone was seen repeatedly, ten times or more. Germline CDR1 reads SEHNR; CDR2 reads FQNEAQ (reference sequence). V was shortened by 5 bases and J by 1 base, with 13 bases between the two germline ends. The CDR3 is made up of 15 amino acids.

Sequenced: naive CD4+ T cells from blood. The chain joins TRBV7-9 to TRBJ2-3; perhaps TRBD2 as D (6 bases). The TCR comes from a woman aged 40 to 55 in good health. The CDR3 DNA reads as TGTGCCAGCAGCCCTACGGGACTCCGCACAGATACGCAGTATTTT. Translation: CASSPTGLRTDTQYF.